A selection of T cell receptor beta chains follows, all from one sample in a study of blood T cell repertoires in COVID-19. Some clones are missing from TCRdb's copy, which holds only in-frame ones; the method was immunoSEQ multiplex PCR. The sample records hundreds of thousands of clones, roughly 89% being singletons. Input material: PBMCs or T cells enriched from blood (not recorded which). The receptors come from a man between 60 and 75 years old who had recovered from COVID-19. The CDR3 runs from the conserved cysteine through the conserved F or W. Each record gives: CDR3 DNA, CDR3 protein, clone size, CDR3 length, J gene, V gene, D gene. A D gene is named only where the DNA matches it firmly. Expanded clones get a size class; other rows say once, few or many, or leave the size out.

cdr3_nt: TGTGCCAGCTCACCCGGGACAGGGGGCCCGAACACAGATACGCAGTATTTT
cdr3_aa: CASSPGTGGPNTDTQYF
clone_size: -
cdr3_length: 17
j_call: TRBJ2-3
v_call: TRBV18
d_call: TRBD1

cdr3_nt: TGTGCCACCAGTGATTCCAGGGGGCCTGGAAACACCATATATTTT
cdr3_aa: CATSDSRGPGNTIYF
clone_size: -
cdr3_length: 15
j_call: TRBJ1-3
v_call: TRBV24-1
d_call: TRBD1

cdr3_nt: TGCGCCAGCAGCCAAACGACGGGGGGCTACACCTTC
cdr3_aa: CASSQTTGGYTF
clone_size: -
cdr3_length: 12
j_call: TRBJ1-2
v_call: TRBV4-1
d_call: -

cdr3_nt: TGCGCCAGCAGCACCAACACAGGGGGCTCCGGCAATGAGCAGTTCTTC
cdr3_aa: CASSTNTGGSGNEQFF
clone_size: -
cdr3_length: 16
j_call: TRBJ2-1
v_call: TRBV5-1
d_call: TRBD1

cdr3_nt: TGTGCCAGCAGCCAAGATCCCAGGACTAACTACGAGCAGTACTTC
cdr3_aa: CASSQDPRTNYEQYF
clone_size: -
cdr3_length: 15
j_call: TRBJ2-7
v_call: TRBV3-1/TRBV3-2
d_call: -

cdr3_nt: TGTGCCAGCGGGGGGGTAGGACAGCCCCAGCATTTT
cdr3_aa: CASGGVGQPQHF
clone_size: -
cdr3_length: 12
j_call: TRBJ1-5
v_call: TRBV2
d_call: -

cdr3_nt: TGTGCCAGCAGCTTGGGTGGGACAGGGAGGAATGAGCAGTTCTTC
cdr3_aa: CASSLGGTGRNEQFF
clone_size: -
cdr3_length: 15
j_call: TRBJ2-1
v_call: TRBV5-4
d_call: TRBD1

cdr3_nt: TGCGCAACTAGCTCCCAGGGGAACACTGAAGCTTTCTTT
cdr3_aa: CATSSQGNTEAFF
clone_size: few
cdr3_length: 13
j_call: TRBJ1-1
v_call: TRBV5-1
d_call: -

cdr3_nt: TGTGCCAGCACTAGCGGGAGTTACGAGCAGTACTTC
cdr3_aa: CASTSGSYEQYF
clone_size: once
cdr3_length: 12
j_call: TRBJ2-7
v_call: TRBV6-5
d_call: TRBD2

cdr3_nt: TGTGCCAGCCGCCACGGACAGTTAAGCTCACCCCTCCACTTT
cdr3_aa: CASRHGQLSSPLHF
clone_size: -
cdr3_length: 14
j_call: TRBJ1-6
v_call: TRBV28
d_call: -

cdr3_nt: TGTGCCAGCAGCCGCCCCGGGACAGGCAAAAACATTCAGTACTTC
cdr3_aa: CASSRPGTGKNIQYF
clone_size: -
cdr3_length: 15
j_call: TRBJ2-4
v_call: TRBV11-2
d_call: TRBD1

cdr3_nt: TGCGCCAGCAGCGCTTATAGCGGGAGGGCCTCCTACGAGCAGTACTTC
cdr3_aa: CASSAYSGRASYEQYF
clone_size: once
cdr3_length: 16
j_call: TRBJ2-7
v_call: TRBV5-1
d_call: TRBD2

cdr3_nt: TGTGCCAGCAGCTTACAAGGTCCGGCCGGGGGGGCTGAAGCTTTCTTT
cdr3_aa: CASSLQGPAGGAEAFF
clone_size: -
cdr3_length: 16
j_call: TRBJ1-1
v_call: TRBV7-2
d_call: -

cdr3_nt: TGTGCCAGCAGCTTATCCGTCGGCGGTAGCTCCTACAATGAGCAGTTCTTC
cdr3_aa: CASSLSVGGSSYNEQFF
clone_size: -
cdr3_length: 17
j_call: TRBJ2-1
v_call: TRBV7-3
d_call: -

cdr3_nt: TGCGCCAGCAGCATAGGACTGCCGGGACTTGGAGTTGGCAATCAGCCCCAGCATTTT
cdr3_aa: CASSIGLPGLGVGNQPQHF
clone_size: -
cdr3_length: 19
j_call: TRBJ1-5
v_call: TRBV5-1
d_call: -

cdr3_nt: TGCGCCAGCAGCCAAGAGGCGGGACTAGCGGGAGCGACCTACGAGCAGTACTTC
cdr3_aa: CASSQEAGLAGATYEQYF
clone_size: -
cdr3_length: 18
j_call: TRBJ2-7
v_call: TRBV4-3
d_call: TRBD2

cdr3_nt: TGTGCCAGCAGTCAAACAGGGAGCGAGCAGTACTTC
cdr3_aa: CASSQTGSEQYF
clone_size: -
cdr3_length: 12
j_call: TRBJ2-7
v_call: TRBV7-9
d_call: -

cdr3_nt: TGTGCCAGCAGTGATGGGACAGCTAGCACAGATACGCAGTATTTT
cdr3_aa: CASSDGTASTDTQYF
clone_size: -
cdr3_length: 15
j_call: TRBJ2-3
v_call: TRBV2
d_call: TRBD1

cdr3_nt: TGTGCCAGTAGTACCCGGGATACCTATGGCTACACCTTC
cdr3_aa: CASSTRDTYGYTF
clone_size: -
cdr3_length: 13
j_call: TRBJ1-2
v_call: TRBV19
d_call: -

cdr3_nt: TGTGCCAGCAGTCAGACTGAGACCCAGTACTTC
cdr3_aa: CASSQTETQYF
clone_size: -
cdr3_length: 11
j_call: TRBJ2-5
v_call: TRBV12-3/TRBV12-4
d_call: -

cdr3_nt: TGTGCCAGCAGACCCCGACTAGCGGGCGTCACAGATACGCAGTATTTT
cdr3_aa: CASRPRLAGVTDTQYF
clone_size: -
cdr3_length: 16
j_call: TRBJ2-3
v_call: TRBV2
d_call: TRBD2

cdr3_nt: TGTGCCAGCAGCGGGACAGGGGGCAGTGGAAACACCATATATTTT
cdr3_aa: CASSGTGGSGNTIYF
clone_size: once
cdr3_length: 15
j_call: TRBJ1-3
v_call: TRBV5-5
d_call: TRBD1

cdr3_nt: TGTGCCAGCAGCCTAGGACAGGGGGCTAGGACTGAAGCTTTCTTT
cdr3_aa: CASSLGQGARTEAFF
clone_size: -
cdr3_length: 15
j_call: TRBJ1-1
v_call: TRBV11-2
d_call: TRBD1

cdr3_nt: TGTGCCAGCAGCTCCTGGACAGGGGAGGGGATCACTGAAGCTTTCTTT
cdr3_aa: CASSSWTGEGITEAFF
clone_size: -
cdr3_length: 16
j_call: TRBJ1-1
v_call: TRBV7-3
d_call: TRBD1

cdr3_nt: TGTGCCAGCAGGGAGGGTGGGGCTAGCAGCGCCTACGAGCAGTACTTC
cdr3_aa: CASREGGASSAYEQYF
clone_size: -
cdr3_length: 16
j_call: TRBJ2-7
v_call: TRBV2
d_call: -

cdr3_nt: TGTGCCAGTACTCCGGGACTAGCGGGTTACAATGAGCAGTTCTTC
cdr3_aa: CASTPGLAGYNEQFF
clone_size: -
cdr3_length: 15
j_call: TRBJ2-1
v_call: TRBV19
d_call: TRBD2

cdr3_nt: TGTGCCAGCTCACCCCTCGGGACTAGCAGACAAGAGACCCAGTACTTC
cdr3_aa: CASSPLGTSRQETQYF
clone_size: -
cdr3_length: 16
j_call: TRBJ2-5
v_call: TRBV18
d_call: TRBD2

cdr3_nt: TGTGCCAGCAGACTGAATGAAAATGAGCAGTTCTTC
cdr3_aa: CASRLNENEQFF
clone_size: -
cdr3_length: 12
j_call: TRBJ2-1
v_call: TRBV14
d_call: -

cdr3_nt: TGTGCCAGCTCACCAGTTATGCAGGGTGAGACCAATGAGCAGTTCTTC
cdr3_aa: CASSPVMQGETNEQFF
clone_size: -
cdr3_length: 16
j_call: TRBJ2-1
v_call: TRBV18
d_call: -

cdr3_nt: TGTGCCAGCAGCCCGGCGGGGGCGGGCACTGAAGCTTTCTTT
cdr3_aa: CASSPAGAGTEAFF
clone_size: -
cdr3_length: 14
j_call: TRBJ1-1
v_call: TRBV7-6
d_call: -

cdr3_nt: TGTGCCAGCAGTTACTCTTCCTTCGCGCAGGTCTATGGCTACACCTTC
cdr3_aa: CASSYSSFAQVYGYTF
clone_size: once
cdr3_length: 16
j_call: TRBJ1-2
v_call: TRBV6-5
d_call: -

cdr3_nt: TGTGCCATCCGACCGGACAGTCTCGAGCAGTACTTC
cdr3_aa: CAIRPDSLEQYF
clone_size: -
cdr3_length: 12
j_call: TRBJ2-7
v_call: TRBV10-3
d_call: -

cdr3_nt: TGTGCCAGCAGCCAATCGGGACAGGGCGGAGAGACCCAGTACTTC
cdr3_aa: CASSQSGQGGETQYF
clone_size: -
cdr3_length: 15
j_call: TRBJ2-5
v_call: TRBV4-2
d_call: TRBD1

cdr3_nt: TGTGCCAGTAGTAACTTCCTTGGGACTCTTTACGAGCAGTACTTC
cdr3_aa: CASSNFLGTLYEQYF
clone_size: -
cdr3_length: 15
j_call: TRBJ2-7
v_call: TRBV19
d_call: -

cdr3_nt: TGTGCCAGCAGTTTATCGACACTGCGGGGGGAGACCCAGTACTTC
cdr3_aa: CASSLSTLRGETQYF
clone_size: -
cdr3_length: 15
j_call: TRBJ2-5
v_call: TRBV28
d_call: TRBD2

cdr3_nt: TGTGCCACCAGTGATCCGCGGGGCGGGGCGAACACCGGGGAGCTGTTTTTT
cdr3_aa: CATSDPRGGANTGELFF
clone_size: -
cdr3_length: 17
j_call: TRBJ2-2
v_call: TRBV24-1
d_call: -

cdr3_nt: TGTGCCAGCAGCGTAGGGGCTACAGGGGTTGAAAAACTGTTTTTT
cdr3_aa: CASSVGATGVEKLFF
clone_size: -
cdr3_length: 15
j_call: TRBJ1-4
v_call: TRBV9
d_call: TRBD1

cdr3_nt: TGTGCCAGCAGCTTGGCTGGAGTCACCTACAATGAGCAGTTCTTC
cdr3_aa: CASSLAGVTYNEQFF
clone_size: -
cdr3_length: 15
j_call: TRBJ2-1
v_call: TRBV7-2
d_call: -

cdr3_nt: TGTGCCAGCAGTCGCCCGGGACAGGGGAAGACTGAAGCTTTCTTT
cdr3_aa: CASSRPGQGKTEAFF
clone_size: -
cdr3_length: 15
j_call: TRBJ1-1
v_call: TRBV6-5
d_call: TRBD1

cdr3_nt: TGTGCCAGCAGTGAACGAGGACTAGCGGGAGTCAGAACCGGGGAGCTGTTTTTT
cdr3_aa: CASSERGLAGVRTGELFF
clone_size: -
cdr3_length: 18
j_call: TRBJ2-2
v_call: TRBV6-1
d_call: TRBD2

cdr3_nt: TGTGCCAGCAGCTCCGGTGAGACAGGTGGCTACACCTTC
cdr3_aa: CASSSGETGGYTF
clone_size: few
cdr3_length: 13
j_call: TRBJ1-2
v_call: TRBV7-3
d_call: -

cdr3_nt: TGTGCCAGCAGTAGCGAACACTACTACGAGCAGTACTTC
cdr3_aa: CASSSEHYYEQYF
clone_size: -
cdr3_length: 13
j_call: TRBJ2-7
v_call: TRBV6-5
d_call: -

cdr3_nt: TGTGCCAGCATCGGGGGGGTTAACACTGAAGCTTTCTTT
cdr3_aa: CASIGGVNTEAFF
clone_size: -
cdr3_length: 13
j_call: TRBJ1-1
v_call: TRBV2
d_call: -

cdr3_nt: TGTGCCAGCAGCCAACTGTCCTACGAGCAGTACTTC
cdr3_aa: CASSQLSYEQYF
clone_size: -
cdr3_length: 12
j_call: TRBJ2-7
v_call: TRBV3-1/TRBV3-2
d_call: -

cdr3_nt: TGTGCCATCAGGGGACAGGGTACGAACATTCAGTACTTC
cdr3_aa: CAIRGQGTNIQYF
clone_size: -
cdr3_length: 13
j_call: TRBJ2-4
v_call: TRBV10-3
d_call: TRBD1

cdr3_nt: TGTGCCAGCACCCTAGGGCAGGGGGCCGATGGCTACACCTTC
cdr3_aa: CASTLGQGADGYTF
clone_size: -
cdr3_length: 14
j_call: TRBJ1-2
v_call: TRBV7-9
d_call: TRBD1